This TCR beta chain is drawn from a study of graft-versus-host responses after intestinal transplantation. At the level of the study: Recipients had multivisceral, liver-intestinal, or isolated intestinal transplants.

About this clone itself: No antigen is known for it.

CDR1 SNHLY and CDR2 FYNNEI come from the germline V gene. This CDR3 region has 15 residues. J lost 10 bases, V lost 5 bases, and 10 bases had no gene match. Whole-study findings and limits: The authors found GvH clones in recipient marrow, some appearing first in ileum or blood.

The data were produced by immunoSEQ multiplex PCR, yet TCRdb's version contains in-frame clones alone and is incomplete. The repertoire holds under 150,000 clones, roughly nine tenths seen once, with roughly 0.17% in the top ten. V usage is TRBV2 and J usage is TRBJ1-6; TRBD1 aligns across 8 bases. The source of this sequence is a human donor who received an intestinal transplant. Source: unstimulated CD4+ T cells sorted from spleen or lymph node cells, taken before intestinal transplant. CDR3 in amino acids: CASSSSRGPGSPLHF. In DNA, the CDR3 is TGTGCCAGCAGTTCGAGCAGGGGGCCAGGCTCACCCCTCCACTTT.